The rows below give T cell receptor beta chains drawn from one sample of a study of blood T cells in healthy people across ages. TCRdb re-derived calls from the 5' RACE reads in MiXCR, one entry per CDR3 protein. The sample has about 640,000 distinct CDR3 sequences; under 30% are singletons. The sample taken for sequencing was blood. The receptor source for this set is an elderly woman in good health. The CDR3 runs from the conserved cysteine through the conserved F or W.

TRBV7-2	TRBJ2-3	CASSTSRGQNTQYF
TRBV20-1	TRBJ2-7	CSARRDKYEQYF
TRBV7-9	TRBJ2-3	CASSFDTSGTDTQYF
TRBV29-1	TRBJ1-2	CSTQGAEGYTF
TRBV2	TRBJ2-7	CASRPGLEGSEQYF
TRBV4-2	TRBJ1-2	CASSLGGASTGDNYGYTF
TRBV4-3	TRBJ1-2	CASSGREAGNYGYTF
TRBV21-1	TRBJ1-4	CASSKNPRQGNEKLFF
TRBV5-1	TRBJ1-2	CASSLAGVAGSGYTF
TRBV7-3	TRBJ2-2	CASTTSANTGELFF
TRBV12-3/TRBV12-4	TRBJ2-1	CASSLAGDDEQFF
TRBV6-2/TRBV6-3	TRBJ2-7	CASATSGAFYEQYF
TRBV27	TRBJ1-1	CASTTAGSTEAFF
TRBV19	TRBJ1-1	CATEDRGSEAFF
TRBV20-1	TRBJ2-3	CSARPALLGTSGGAGADTQYF
TRBV5-1	TRBJ2-7	CASSPSGQGLHEQYF
TRBV6-1	TRBJ1-2	CASSEDYGYTF
TRBV7-2	TRBJ2-3	CASSFLTGLAGNTQYF
TRBV20-1	TRBJ2-1	CSTRSSDDNEQFF
TRBV15	TRBJ1-4	CATSPYVRASNEKLFF
TRBV7-2	TRBJ1-2	CASSLDRAAYGYTF
TRBV7-2	TRBJ2-3	CASSTGQGDDTQYF